This T cell receptor (beta chain) was sequenced during a study of T cells of healthy individuals. This clonotype was counted many times. MiXCR was run by TCRdb on the 5' RACE reads, yielding one entry per CDR3 protein. The sample has roughly 76,000 distinct CDR3 sequences, roughly 5.1% seen once. The clonotype comes from a female donor in good health.

The CDR3 region has the DNA TGTGCCAGCAGCTTAGTGGATGCGGCTCCTAACTATGGCTACACCTTC. Translating gives CASSLVDAAPNYGYTF. V usage is TRBV7-2 and J usage is TRBJ1-2; D is ambiguous. V was cut by 1 base and J by 0 bases, with 12 bases left in between. The CDR3 loop spans 16 amino acids. The V gene's germline CDR1 is SGHTA and CDR2 FQGNSA.